Shown below are 23 T cell receptor beta chains from a single sample sequenced in a study of CD8+CD57+ T cells in acquired aplastic anemia. Genomic DNA, serving as template, underwent TCR beta VDJ and CDR3 profiling. TCRdb fed the reads into MiXCR, producing one record per CDR3 protein. The sample includes some 140,000 distinct CDR3 sequences, roughly 54% of them seen just once. CD8+CD57+ cell expansion, shown by flow cytometry, had occurred in the patients selected for sequencing. The sample consisted of sorted CD4+, CD8+, or CD8+CD57+ T cells (not recorded which) from PBMCs. Receptor source: a human donor with aplastic anemia.

This clonotype was picked up many times. This chain connects TRBV5-4 to TRBJ2-7, with D perhaps matching TRBD2 (6 bases). The germline V and J ends were trimmed by 6 bases and 5 bases, with 15 bases remaining between them. The length of the CDR3 is 13 residues. The germline V gene encodes CDR1 SGHNT and CDR2 YYREEE (reference sequence). CDR3: CASTTPGGDEQYF. As DNA, the CDR3 is TGTGCCAGCACCACCCCCGGGGGAGACGAGCAGTACTTC.

The sample holds many counts of this clonotype. This sequence joins TRBV11-2 and TRBJ2-7; 8 bases match TRBD1. CDR3 length: 14 residues. In germline, CDR1 is SGHAT, CDR2 FQNNGV. Trimming at V came to 6 bases and at J to 2 bases, leaving 6 bases not matched to a gene. The CDR3 loop reads CASSFPGQAYEQYF. CDR3 nucleotide sequence: TGTGCCAGCAGTTTCCCGGGACAGGCCTACGAGCAGTACTTC.

DNA of the CDR3: TGTGCCAGCAGTGGGGGGATATACTCATCGGAGACCCAGTACTTC. Its protein is CASSGGIYSSETQYF. The rearrangement links TRBV2 to TRBJ2-5; D tentatively reads TRBD1 or TRBD2 (5 bases each). CDR3 length: 15 amino acids. Germline V gene lookup returns CDR1 SNHLY and CDR2 FYNNEI. Trimming removed 4 bases from V and 5 bases from J, with 17 bases in between.

The J gene is TRBJ2-5, the V gene TRBV7-8; a weak D match, TRBD2 (6 bases). V was clipped by 1 base and J by 4 bases, with 16 bases between them. This CDR3 has 16 amino acids. Germline V gene data show CDR1 as SGHVS and CDR2 as FQNEAQ. CDR3 coding DNA: TGTGCCAGCAGCTTAGGCCTAGCGATCAATGGAGAGACCCAGTACTTC. Translating it yields CASSLGLAINGETQYF. The full variable domain, completed using reference TRBV7-8 and TRBJ2-5, is GAGVSQSPRYKVAKRGQDVALRCDPISGHVSLFWYQQALGQGPEFLTYFQNEAQLDKSGLPSDRFFAERPEGSVSTLKIQRTQQEDSAVYLCASSLGLAINGETQYFGPGTRLLVL.

This clonotype occurred once. This chain joins TRBV5-1 and TRBJ2-1, with D maybe TRBD2 (6 bases). This CDR3 contains 15 residues. Germline-derived CDR1 and CDR2 are SGHRS and YFSETQ. V lost 1 base and J lost 4, with 12 bases in between. The CDR3 DNA is TGCGCCAGCAGCTTGTCGGACGGGGGTTACAATGAGCAGTTCTTC. It translates to CASSLSDGGYNEQFF.

The table lists this clonotype with many counts. This chain links TRBV10-3 with TRBJ2-1, with D possibly matching TRBD2 (6 bases). Germline V gene data show CDR1 as ENHRY and CDR2 as SYGVKD. This CDR3 has 13 amino acids. The V end was cut by 7 bases, the J end by 5 bases, with 12 bases between. CDR3 sequence (DNA): TGTGCCATCAAAGGCGGGGATAACAATGAGCAGTTCTTC. Protein product: CAIKGGDNNEQFF.

There are many counts of this clonotype. The chain is built from TRBV13 and TRBJ1-2; D is ambiguous. Trimming shortened V by 3 bases and J by 7 bases, and 9 bases separated the two germline ends. Per germline, CDR1 PRHDT and CDR2 FYEKMQ (reference sequence). There are 12 residues in the CDR3. This chain's CDR3 is CASSLEAGGYTF. CDR3 DNA: TGTGCCAGCAGCTTGGAGGCTGGTGGCTACACCTTC. Based on the CDR3 plus reference TRBV13 and TRBJ1-2, the full variable domain is AAGVIQSPRHLIKEKRETATLKCYPIPRHDTVYWYQQGPGQDPQFLISFYEKMQSDKGSIPDRFSAQQFSDYHSELNMSSLELGDSALYFCASSLEAGGYTFGSGTRLTVV.

V and J are TRBV2 and TRBJ2-7; D remains unclear. Trimming pared 2 bases from V and 6 bases from J, leaving 11 bases between. CDR1 is SNHLY and CDR2 is FYNNEI in the germline V gene. The CDR3 extends over 13 amino acids. In DNA form, the CDR3 reads TGTGCCAGCAGTGAAAACGTCGGATGCGAGCAGTACTTC. Translating gives CASSENVGCEQYF.

This clonotype was detected a few times. This chain joins TRBV14 and TRBJ2-4, with TRBD1 matching over 12 bases. Germline V gene data show CDR1 as SGHDN and CDR2 as FVKESK. Trimming took 4 bases from V and 3 from J; bases not matched to a gene: 13. CDR3 size: 19 residues. CDR3 sequence reads: CASSPGQGASAKGKNIQYF. For the CDR3, the DNA is TGTGCCAGCAGCCCGGGACAGGGGGCGTCGGCGAAAGGCAAAAACATTCAGTACTTC.

This clonotype was seen more than once but under ten times. The V and J genes are TRBV20-1 and TRBJ2-3; D possibly corresponds to TRBD1 (6 bases). CDR3 length equals 12 residues. V gave up 2 bases and J gave up 11 bases, with 14 bases separating them. CDR1 is DFQATT and CDR2 is SNEGSKA in the germline V gene (reference sequence). The CDR3 nucleotides read TGCAGTGCTAGACGCAGGGACAATGAGCAGTATTTT. Translated: CSARRRDNEQYF.

Many counts were recorded for this clonotype. The V gene is TRBV7-9, the J gene TRBJ2-7; D is unclear. V lost 3 bases, J lost 0 bases, and 9 bases lay in between. CDR3 size: 14 residues. CDR1 SEHNR and CDR2 FQNEAQ come from the germline V gene (reference sequence). The CDR3 reads CASSFLTDSYEQYF. CDR3 in DNA: TGTGCCAGCAGCTTTCTTACAGACTCCTACGAGCAGTACTTC.

The sample holds many counts of this clonotype. This chain connects TRBV29-1 to TRBJ2-7, with 8 bases lining up with TRBD2. J was trimmed by 2 bases and V by 6 bases; bases with no gene match: 6. Germline-derived CDR1 and CDR2 are SQVTM and ANQGSEA. This CDR3 is built from 13 residues. The CDR3 is CSVPGGGAYEQYF. DNA of the CDR3: TGCAGCGTCCCGGGAGGGGGGGCCTACGAGCAGTACTTC.

This clonotype has ten or more counts. The genes are TRBV9 and TRBJ2-7; D is perhaps TRBD2 (6 bases). The germline gives CDR1 SGDLS, CDR2 YYNGEE. This CDR3 has 14 residues. Trimming took off 0 bases at V and 4 bases at J, with 11 bases between the two ends. In nucleotides, the CDR3 is TGTGCCAGCAGCGTAGCTCCGGGGGAATACGAGCAGTACTTC. Encoded protein: CASSVAPGEYEQYF. Full variable domain (remainder filled in from reference TRBV9 and TRBJ2-7): DSGVTQTPKHLITATGQRVTLRCSPRSGDLSVYWYQQSLDQGLQFLIQYYNGEERAKGNILERFSAQQFPDLHSELNLSSLELGDSALYFCASSVAPGEYEQYFGPGTRLTVT.

The V and J genes are TRBV3-1 and TRBJ1-2; D is perhaps TRBD1 (6 bases). V was cut by 1 base and J by 3 bases, with 15 bases left in between. CDR3 length equals 16 residues. Germline CDR1 and CDR2: LGHDT and YNNKEL (reference sequence). Here the CDR3 reads CASSQAWGAQDYGYTF. The CDR3 nucleotides are TGTGCCAGCAGCCAAGCATGGGGGGCGCAGGACTATGGCTACACCTTC.

This clonotype was counted ten times or more. At one end the junction does not follow the germline gene, possibly because of a read error. This sequence joins TRBV25-1 and TRBJ1-2; TRBD1 is a possible D gene (5 bases). Germline CDR1 and CDR2: MGHDK and SYGVNS. The CDR3 has 16 amino acids. CDR3 protein: CASSGVSSAGSYGCTF. The CDR3 nucleotides read TGTGCCAGCAGTGGGGTTTCGTCGGCAGGGAGCTATGGCTGCACCTTC.

Concerning this clonotype: Relative to the germline gene, one junction end is altered; a read error may explain this. This sequence joins TRBV5-1 and TRBJ1-4; D might be TRBD1 (6 bases). This CDR3 is built from 12 residues. The V gene's germline CDR1 is SGHRS and CDR2 YFSETQ. CDR3 sequence reads: CASSFNREELSF. The CDR3 DNA reads as TGCGCCAGCAGTTTCAACAGGGAGGAACTGTCTTTT.

The chain has TRBV2 and TRBJ1-1; D possibly corresponds to TRBD1 (5 bases). V was clipped by 7 bases and J by 2 bases, with 11 bases between them. The CDR3 is 13 amino acids. Germline values: CDR1 SNHLY, CDR2 FYNNEI. The CDR3 coding sequence is TGTGCCAGCATGGGGGAACGAAACACTGAAGCTTTCTTT. As protein: CASMGERNTEAFF.

The chain uses TRBV25-1 and TRBJ1-6; no clear D. The CDR3 totals 16 residues. Per the germline V gene, CDR1 is MGHDK and CDR2 is SYGVNS. The V and J ends lost 4 bases and 8 bases respectively, with 18 bases between them. The CDR3 region is CASSANTAGGHSPLHF. CDR3 bases: TGTGCCAGCAGTGCCAACACAGCGGGCGGCCATTCACCCCTCCACTTT.

The chain is built from TRBV5-1 and TRBJ1-1; TRBD1 might be the D (6 bases). Germline V gene lookup returns CDR1 SGHRS and CDR2 YFSETQ. Trimming took 3 bases from V and 0 from J, leaving 9 bases between them. The CDR3 extends over 14 amino acids. The CDR3 DNA follows: TGCGCCAGCAGCTCGGGACAAATGAACACTGAAGCTTTCTTT. Protein product: CASSSGQMNTEAFF.

This clonotype has just a few counts. The chain is built from TRBV20-1 and TRBJ1-4; perhaps TRBD1 as D (6 bases). The CDR3 has 15 amino acids. Germline loops: CDR1 DFQATT, CDR2 SNEGSKA (reference sequence). V was shortened by 3 bases and J by 4 bases, with 15 bases between the two germline ends. CDR3 region: CSARVVRTDNEKLFF. For the CDR3, the DNA is TGCAGTGCTAGGGTCGTCCGGACAGATAATGAAAAACTGTTTTTT.

Regarding this clonotype: A much larger clonotype is one base distant, so this may be a read error. This chain uses TRBV10-2 with TRBJ2-1, with TRBD2 matching over 7 bases. Germline assignment: CDR1 WSHSY and CDR2 SAAADI. This CDR3 has 16 amino acids. The CDR3 coding sequence is TGTGCCAGCAGTTACTCCCTACGCGGGGGTTACAATGAGCAGTCCTTC. Its translation is CASSYSLRGGYNEQSF.

A note on this clonotype: A much larger clone sits a single nucleotide away, making a read error possible. The rearrangement joins TRBV11-2 to TRBJ1-1; possibly TRBD1 for D (5 bases). The germline V gene encodes CDR1 SGHAT and CDR2 FQNNGV. The CDR3 is 14 amino acids. The CDR3 sequence: CASSLYRTGYEALF. CDR3 bases: TGTGCCAGCAGCTTATACCGCACAGGTTATGAAGCTCTCTTT.

This clonotype was counted at least ten times. The rearrangement links TRBV7-9 to TRBJ1-3, with TRBD1 matching over 7 bases. The ends lost 3 bases at V and 1 base at J; junction bases unmatched: 6. CDR1 SEHNR and CDR2 FQNEAQ come from the germline V gene (reference sequence). CDR3 length equals 16 residues. The CDR3 DNA follows: TGTGCCAGCAGCTTGGGGCGACAGGGATCTGGAAACACCATATATTTT. It translates to CASSLGRQGSGNTIYF.